This T cell receptor beta chain was sequenced in a study of CD8+ T cells in alopecia areata (dated by TCRdb to the late 2010s). About the study as a whole: In both human patients and the C3H/HeJ mouse model, the study applied high-throughput TCRbeta sequencing to look at T cell clonal expansion in alopecia areata. Scalp clonality was compared among normal scalp (n=4), patchy alopecia areata scalp (n=8), and alopecia totalis/universalis scalp (n=8). In humans, TCRbeta sequencing was performed on scalp tissue and on sorted CD4+ and CD8+ peripheral blood T cells from healthy controls and from patients with patchy or totalis/universalis alopecia areata. TCRbeta CDR3 regions were amplified by immunoSEQ multiplex PCR using 35 Vbeta forward and 13 Jbeta reverse primers. RNA came from the PAXgene miRNA kit for fixed scalp, the miRNeasy kit for PBMCs, and the RNeasy kit for mouse skin.

On the study overall, not on this receptor specifically: TCR sequences shared between patients were less clear than in mice, possibly partly because of HLA diversity in the patient population. Higher clonality and more expanded CD8+ clones were observed in lesional scalp than in normal scalp, particularly in alopecia totalis/universalis, a finding suggestive of antigenic drive. Unlike mouse skin, where gammadelta T cells dominate, normal human skin contains resident alphabeta T cells that get sequenced too, which complicates analysis of the scalp TCR repertoire.

Lesional scalp punch biopsies and peripheral blood were collected from alopecia areata patients. PBMCs were separated by density centrifugation and stained for CD3, CD4 and CD8, after which CD4+ and CD8+ T cells were sorted on a FACSAria. Untreated alopecia areata patients were recruited as part of a multicenter biomarker study. In a few patients from the biomarker study, the blood CD8+ T cells went through an additional sort into NKG2D-low and NKG2D-high fractions. Library preparation employed the immunoSEQ multiplex PCR assay. RNA was extracted from all samples and reverse transcribed into cDNA, which served as template for TCR sequencing. SuperScript III was used for first-strand cDNA synthesis, primed with a 2:1 mix of oligo-dT and random hexamers. A synthetic immune receptor repertoire was used to gauge amplification bias, and whatever bias remained was removed computationally. The published analysis was carried out like this. Raw reads were preprocessed to remove errors, and CDR3 was defined by IMGT conventions from the conserved cysteine to phenylalanine. To get clonality, Shannon entropy was normalized by log2 of the number of productive unique TCRs and the result was subtracted from 1. Whether scalp clones were CD4 or CD8 was inferred by matching scalp TCRbeta sequences against CD4 and CD8 repertoires sorted from blood. What TCRdb holds here is the immuneACCESS table cut down to in-frame rearrangements. Part of the clones is not present; checked against another copy, under half of the missing clones reflect an unresolved V gene, and the others are unexplained. V, J and clone size derive from that table, while D and trimming were established from the DNA sequence. For this sample there are about 100,000 clones; 45% to 60% appear just once. The leading ten clones occupy roughly a quarter of the sample.

As for this clone: The antigen it recognizes is unknown. It has no much larger one-base neighbor in the sample; base qualities were not kept.

CDR3 length: 17 amino acids, cysteine to phenylalanine. Here the CDR3 DNA is all that survives: 51 bases in frame from base 1. Reading the germline V gene (reference sequence) gives CDR1 SEHNR and CDR2 FQNEAQ. After removal of 5 bases from V and 7 bases from J, the junction retains 12 bases not matched to a gene. This sequence uses TRBV7-9 and TRBJ2-1, with 12 central nucleotides matching TRBD2. The sequenced sample consisted of NKG2D-low CD8+ T cells sorted from blood. The cell subset or site tag for this specimen amounts to: sorted CD8+ NKG2D-low blood T cells. This clonotype was obtained from a human donor with alopecia areata. The CDR3 protein is CASSATSSGRALNEQFF. The DNA sequence follows: TGTGCCAGCAGCGCTACCTCTAGCGGGAGGGCCCTAAATGAGCAGTTCTTC.